This T cell receptor beta chain originates from a study of T-cell memory formation after mild COVID-19. On the study more broadly: The study found TCR clusters largely donor specific. Study-wide findings and caveats: Clones shrinking from day 15 to 85 showed even CD4/CD8 mixes; later expanders tilted CD4+. Certain responding clones were present in pre-infection memory, suggesting participation of cross-reactive memory.

TCRdb re-derived calls from the 5' RACE reads in MiXCR, one entry per CDR3 protein. The data contain about 150,000 distinct CDR3 sequences, under 7% of them singletons. Looked up from germline, CDR1 is SEHNR and CDR2 is FQNEAQ (reference sequence). The CDR3 loop spans 16 amino acids. Trimming left V 1 base short and J 9 bases short, with 16 bases between. The table lists this clonotype with many counts. Its antigen remains unidentified. The chain recombines TRBV7-9 with TRBJ1-6; D remains ambiguous. The specimen was PBMCs or a T cell subset sorted from them (not recorded which). This TCR was recovered from an adult woman who had mild COVID-19 (a few samples of this study predate the infection). Cell type and time point are not known. The chain's CDR3 is CASSLVRTSGGSPLHF. Written as DNA, the CDR3 is TGTGCCAGCAGCTTAGTACGGACGTCGGGAGGTTCACCCCTCCACTTT.